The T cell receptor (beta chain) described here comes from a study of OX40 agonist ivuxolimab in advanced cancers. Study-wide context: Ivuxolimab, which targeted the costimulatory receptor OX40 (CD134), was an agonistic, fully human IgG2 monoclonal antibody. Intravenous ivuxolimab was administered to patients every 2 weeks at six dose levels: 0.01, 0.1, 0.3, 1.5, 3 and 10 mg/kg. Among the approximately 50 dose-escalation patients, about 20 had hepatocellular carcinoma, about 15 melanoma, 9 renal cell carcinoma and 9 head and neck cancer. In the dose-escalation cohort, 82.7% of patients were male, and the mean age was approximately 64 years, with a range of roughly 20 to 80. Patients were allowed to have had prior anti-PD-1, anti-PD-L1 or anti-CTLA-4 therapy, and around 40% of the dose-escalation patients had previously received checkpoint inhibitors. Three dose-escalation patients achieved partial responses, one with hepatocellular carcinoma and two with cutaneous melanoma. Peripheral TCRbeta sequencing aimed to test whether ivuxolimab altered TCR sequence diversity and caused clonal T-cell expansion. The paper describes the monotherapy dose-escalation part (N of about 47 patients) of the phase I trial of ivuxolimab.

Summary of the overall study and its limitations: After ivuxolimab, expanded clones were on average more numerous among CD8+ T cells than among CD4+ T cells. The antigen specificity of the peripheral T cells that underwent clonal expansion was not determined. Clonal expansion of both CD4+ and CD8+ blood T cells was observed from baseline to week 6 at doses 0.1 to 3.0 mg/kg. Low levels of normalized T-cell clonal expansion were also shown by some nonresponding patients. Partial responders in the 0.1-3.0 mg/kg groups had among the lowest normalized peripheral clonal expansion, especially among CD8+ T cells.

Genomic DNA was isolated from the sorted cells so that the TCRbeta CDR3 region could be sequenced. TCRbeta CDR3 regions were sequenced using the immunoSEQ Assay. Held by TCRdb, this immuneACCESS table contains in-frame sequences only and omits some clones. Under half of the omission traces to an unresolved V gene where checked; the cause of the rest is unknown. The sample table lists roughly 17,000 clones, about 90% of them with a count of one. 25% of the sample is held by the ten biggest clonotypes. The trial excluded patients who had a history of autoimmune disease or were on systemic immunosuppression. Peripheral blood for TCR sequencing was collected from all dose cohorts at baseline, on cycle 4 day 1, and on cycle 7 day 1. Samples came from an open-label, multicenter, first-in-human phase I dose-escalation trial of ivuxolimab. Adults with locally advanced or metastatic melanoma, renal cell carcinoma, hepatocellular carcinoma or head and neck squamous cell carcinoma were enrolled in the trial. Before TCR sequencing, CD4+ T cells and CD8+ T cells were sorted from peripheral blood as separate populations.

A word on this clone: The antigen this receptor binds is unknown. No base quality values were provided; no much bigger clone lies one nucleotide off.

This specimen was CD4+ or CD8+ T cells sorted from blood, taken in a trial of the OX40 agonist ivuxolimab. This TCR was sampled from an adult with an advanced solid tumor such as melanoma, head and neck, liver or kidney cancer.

For the CDR3, the sequence is CASSEPSGYTDTQYF. The bases read TGTGCCAGCAGTGAACCTAGCGGTTACACAGATACGCAGTATTTT. This receptor chain uses TRBV6-1 and TRBJ2-3; 7 middle bases align to TRBD2. For this chain, trimming is 2 bases at the V end and 2 bases at the J end, and the number of junction bases without a gene match is 4. The CDR3 measures 15 amino acids from cysteine to phenylalanine. The kept DNA is CDR3 alone, 45 bases in frame from the first base. CDR1 and CDR2, looked up from the germline V gene, are MNHNS and SASEGT.